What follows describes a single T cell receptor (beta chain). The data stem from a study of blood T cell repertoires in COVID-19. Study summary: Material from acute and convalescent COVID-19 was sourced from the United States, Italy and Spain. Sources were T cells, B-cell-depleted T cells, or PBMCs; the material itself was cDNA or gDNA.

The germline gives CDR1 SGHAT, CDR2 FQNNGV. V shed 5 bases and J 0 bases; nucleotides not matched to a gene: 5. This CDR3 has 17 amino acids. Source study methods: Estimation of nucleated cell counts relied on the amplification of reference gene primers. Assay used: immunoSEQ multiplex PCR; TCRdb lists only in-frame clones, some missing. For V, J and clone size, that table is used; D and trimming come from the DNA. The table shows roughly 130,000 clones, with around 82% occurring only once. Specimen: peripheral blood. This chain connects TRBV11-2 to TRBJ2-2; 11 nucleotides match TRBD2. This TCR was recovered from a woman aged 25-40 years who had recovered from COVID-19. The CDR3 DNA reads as TGTGCCAGCAGCCCTGGGACTAGCGGAGCGAACACCGGGGAGCTGTTTTTT. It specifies CASSPGTSGANTGELFF.